The T cell receptor beta chain under discussion was sequenced for a study of early stage breast cancer tumors. This CDR3 has 15 residues. The junction had 5 bases not matched to a gene; V was cut back by 3 bases and J by 3 bases. The V gene's germline CDR1 is SGHAT and CDR2 FQDESV (reference sequence). The study's findings and limits: Most shared enriched TCRB sequences were commonly generated ones.

Here immunoSEQ multiplex PCR was the method, and the copy in TCRdb shows in-frame clones only, minus some. The sample shows around 5,000 clones, about two thirds of them seen only once. Notes on this clone: The antigen is undetermined.

This receptor was obtained from a person in their sixties or seventies with breast cancer. The chain recombines TRBV11-1 with TRBJ2-1, with 7 bases lining up with TRBD2. The specimen sequenced was normal breast tissue next to the tumor. This CDR3 reads CASSLGRGFYNEQFF. CDR3 nucleotide sequence: TGTGCCAGCAGCTTGGGGAGGGGCTTCTACAATGAGCAGTTCTTC.